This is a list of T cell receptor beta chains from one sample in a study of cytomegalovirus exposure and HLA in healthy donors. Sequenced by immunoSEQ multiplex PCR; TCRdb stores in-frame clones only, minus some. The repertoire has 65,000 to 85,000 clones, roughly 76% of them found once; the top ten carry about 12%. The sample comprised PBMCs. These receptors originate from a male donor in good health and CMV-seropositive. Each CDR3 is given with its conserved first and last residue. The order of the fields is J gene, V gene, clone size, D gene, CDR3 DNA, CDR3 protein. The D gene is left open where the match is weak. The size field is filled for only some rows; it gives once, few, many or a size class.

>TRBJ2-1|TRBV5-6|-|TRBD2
TGTGCCAGCAGCACCTGGACTAGCGGCAGCTACAATGAGCAGTTCTTC
CASSTWTSGSYNEQFF
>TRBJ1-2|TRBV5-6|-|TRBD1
TGTGCCAGCAGCTGGAACTCGGGACAGACTCCCTATGGCTACACCTTC
CASSWNSGQTPYGYTF
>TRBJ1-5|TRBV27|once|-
TGTGCCAGCAGACCCGGTAGGGGAATGTTAGATCAGCCCCAGCATTTT
CASRPGRGMLDQPQHF
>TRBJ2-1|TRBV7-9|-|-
TGTGCCAGCAGACCGGACAGCAATGAGCAGTTCTTC
CASRPDSNEQFF
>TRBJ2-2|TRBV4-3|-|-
TGCGCCAGCAGCCAAGAGGCGGCAGGGAAGAGGCAGGAGCTGTTTTTT
CASSQEAAGKRQELFF
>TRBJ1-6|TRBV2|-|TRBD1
TGTGCCAGCAACCCAAAAGGGACAGGGGGCTCTTCACCCCTCCACTTT
CASNPKGTGGSSPLHF
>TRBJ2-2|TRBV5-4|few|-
TGTGCCAGCAGCTTGGTGTCTAGCGACACCGGGGAGCTGTTTTTT
CASSLVSSDTGELFF
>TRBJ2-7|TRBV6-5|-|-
TGTGCCAGCAGACCCGCACCGGCAGGAACCTACGAGCAGTACTTC
CASRPAPAGTYEQYF
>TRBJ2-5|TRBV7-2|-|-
TGTGCCAGCAGCTTTAGGGGGCAAGAGACCCAGTACTTC
CASSFRGQETQYF
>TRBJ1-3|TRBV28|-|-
TGTGCCAGCAGTTCGGCGGGAGTCTCTGGAAACACCATATATTTT
CASSSAGVSGNTIYF
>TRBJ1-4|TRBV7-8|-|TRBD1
TGTGCCAGCAGCAGACAGGGGGCCGCAACTAATGAAAAACTGTTTTTT
CASSRQGAATNEKLFF
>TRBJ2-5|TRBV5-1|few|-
TGCGCCAGCAGCTTGGTCGGGGGTGAAGAGACCCAGTACTTC
CASSLVGGEETQYF
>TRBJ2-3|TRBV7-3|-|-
TGTGCCAGCAGCTTTGGGGGGGCCTTAGATACGCAGTATTTT
CASSFGGALDTQYF
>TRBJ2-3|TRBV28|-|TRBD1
TGTGCCAGCAGTTTTGCCTGGGACAGACACACAGATACGCAGTATTTT
CASSFAWDRHTDTQYF
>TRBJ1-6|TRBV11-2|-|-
TGTGCCAGCAGCTTAGGGAAGGGGACCTATAATTCACCCCTCCACTTT
CASSLGKGTYNSPLHF
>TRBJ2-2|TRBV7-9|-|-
TGTGCCAGCAGCAGAGGGACTACCGGGGAGCTGTTTTTT
CASSRGTTGELFF
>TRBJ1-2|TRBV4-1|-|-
TGCGCCAGCAGCCAAGAGGGGGGGAACCTCTATGGCTACACCTTC
CASSQEGGNLYGYTF
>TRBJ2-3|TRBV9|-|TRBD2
TGTGCCAGCAGCGTAGATCCTAGCGGGGGGGCGGGCACAGATACGCAGTATTTT
CASSVDPSGGAGTDTQYF
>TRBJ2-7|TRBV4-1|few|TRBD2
TGCGCCAGCAGCCAAGACCAAGCGGGGGCCTACGAGCAGTACTTC
CASSQDQAGAYEQYF
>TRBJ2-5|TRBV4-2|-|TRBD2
TGTGCCAGCAGCCAAGAGGCTAGCGGGCCACAAGAGACCCAGTACTTC
CASSQEASGPQETQYF
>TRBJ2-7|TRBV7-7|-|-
TGTGCCAGCAGCCCACCAGGGGATAGGAACGAGCAGTACTTC
CASSPPGDRNEQYF
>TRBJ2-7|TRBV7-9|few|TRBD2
TGTGCCAGCAGCTTAACGCTCTCTAGAGCGGGGGTGTTGTACGAGCAGTACTTC
CASSLTLSRAGVLYEQYF
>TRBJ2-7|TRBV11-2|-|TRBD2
TGTGCCAGCAGCTCGGGGGGTTACGAGCAGTACTTC
CASSSGGYEQYF
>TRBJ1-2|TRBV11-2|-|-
TGTGCCAGCAGCGTGGCCGGGACTTCTCGCTACACCTTC
CASSVAGTSRYTF
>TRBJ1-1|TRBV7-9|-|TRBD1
TGTGCCAGCAGCCCTAGGGACAGGGGTGACACTGAAGCTTTCTTT
CASSPRDRGDTEAFF
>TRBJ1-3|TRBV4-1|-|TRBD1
TGCGCCAGCAGCCAAGGACAGGGGGCTGGAAACACCATATATTTT
CASSQGQGAGNTIYF
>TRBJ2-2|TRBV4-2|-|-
TGTGCCAGCAGCCAAGTAATAGACACCGGGGAGCTGTTTTTT
CASSQVIDTGELFF
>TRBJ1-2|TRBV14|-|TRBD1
TGTGCCAGCAGCCTAGGGACAGGGGAGCTGTCGGTGGTTGACTATGGCTACACCTTC
CASSLGTGELSVVDYGYTF
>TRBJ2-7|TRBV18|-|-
TGTGCCAGCTCACCTGCGAATGGTAACTACGAGCAGTACTTC
CASSPANGNYEQYF
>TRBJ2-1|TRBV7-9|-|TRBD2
TGTGCCAGCAGCGACCCTAGCGGGGGGGCGTTTGAGCAGTTCTTC
CASSDPSGGAFEQFF
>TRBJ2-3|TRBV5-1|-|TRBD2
TGCGCCAGCAGCCCAGGGACTAGCGGGGGGCGCACAGATACGCAGTATTTT
CASSPGTSGGRTDTQYF
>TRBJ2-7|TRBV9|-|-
TGTGCCAGCAGCGTAGCAAGGGGGGGGTACGAGCAGTACTTC
CASSVARGGYEQYF
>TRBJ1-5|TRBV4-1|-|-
TGCGCCAGCAGCCAATTCCGGACAAGCAATCAGCCCCAGCATTTT
CASSQFRTSNQPQHF
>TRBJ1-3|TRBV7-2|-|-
TGTGCCAGCAGCCGAGACGGGAACTCTGGAAACACCATATATTTT
CASSRDGNSGNTIYF
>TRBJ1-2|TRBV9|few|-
TGTGCCAGCAGCGTAGACAGGCTTCGAGCGGGCTACACCTTC
CASSVDRLRAGYTF
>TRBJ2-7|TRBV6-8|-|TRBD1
TGTGCCAGCAGTTACTTCCGGGACAGGCCCTTCTACGAGCAGTACTTC
CASSYFRDRPFYEQYF
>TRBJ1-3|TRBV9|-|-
TGTGCCAGCAGCGTAGACGGGGGATCTGGAAACACCATATATTTT
CASSVDGGSGNTIYF
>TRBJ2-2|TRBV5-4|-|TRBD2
TGTGCCAGCAGCTTAGCGGGAGGATCCACCGGGGAGCTGTTTTTT
CASSLAGGSTGELFF
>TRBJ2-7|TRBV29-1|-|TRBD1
TGCAGCGTGCTGGACAGGGGGATTTTATACGAGCAGTACTTC
CSVLDRGILYEQYF
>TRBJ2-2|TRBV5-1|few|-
TGCGCCAGCAGCCCGTACACCGGGGAGCTGTTTTTT
CASSPYTGELFF
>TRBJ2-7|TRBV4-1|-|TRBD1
TGCGCCAGCAGCACCCGGACAGGGAACGAGCAGTACTTC
CASSTRTGNEQYF